One sample yielded the 27 T cell receptor beta chains listed below, sequenced in a study of cytomegalovirus exposure and HLA in healthy donors. The PCR made use of 60 Vbeta and 13 Jbeta primers. Generated by immunoSEQ multiplex PCR, the TCRdb table keeps only in-frame clones and is missing some. The sample totals more than 95,000 clones. Sequenced: PBMCs. The receptors were gathered from a man between 18 and 29 years old in good health and CMV-seronegative.

In DNA form, the CDR3 reads TGTGCCAGCAGCTTAGTAGTAGCGGAATACAATGAGCAGTTCTTC. This codes for CASSLVVAEYNEQFF. This chain connects TRBV7-9 to TRBJ2-1; tentatively, D is TRBD2 (6 bases). Germline CDR1 SEHNR, CDR2 FQNEAQ (reference sequence). This CDR3 comprises 15 residues. Trimming removed 1 base at V and 4 bases at J, with 11 bases between.

The CDR3 protein is CASSGEYTGELFF. The CDR3 bases are TGTGCCAGCAGTGGGGAGTACACCGGGGAGCTGTTTTTT. The chain uses TRBV2 and TRBJ2-2; tentatively, D is TRBD2 (5 bases). V was cut by 4 bases and J by 3 bases, with 6 bases left in between. Germline V gene sequence: CDR1 SNHLY, CDR2 FYNNEI. The CDR3 is 13 amino acids.

DNA of the CDR3: TGCGCCAGCAGCTGGCCCCTGGGGAGATCATCCTACAATGAGCAGTTCTTC. It encodes CASSWPLGRSSYNEQFF. The chain combines TRBV5-1 with TRBJ2-1; weak D call: TRBD2 (5 bases). CDR1 SGHRS and CDR2 YFSETQ come from the germline V gene. The CDR3 runs 17 residues. V was shortened by 3 bases and J by 1 base, with 17 bases between the two germline ends.

V usage is TRBV5-1 and J usage is TRBJ1-1, with D perhaps matching TRBD1 (5 bases). Germline values: CDR1 SGHRS, CDR2 YFSETQ. Trimming stripped 2 bases from V and 4 bases from J, with 9 bases between. CDR3 length equals 13 residues. The CDR3 reads CASSFRGGTEAFF. CDR3 sequence (DNA): TGCGCCAGCAGCTTTCGGGGGGGCACTGAAGCTTTCTTT. Full variable domain (rest looked up from reference TRBV5-1 and TRBJ1-1): KAGVTQTPRYLIKTRGQQVTLSCSPISGHRSVSWYQQTPGQGLQFLFEYFSETQRNKGNFPGRFSGRQFSNSRSEMNVSTLELGDSALYLCASSFRGGTEAFFGQGTRLTVV.

This chain connects TRBV30 to TRBJ1-5; D is undetermined. Per the germline V gene, CDR1 is GTSNPN and CDR2 is SVGIG (reference sequence). The CDR3 consists of 13 residues. V dropped 7 bases and J dropped 1 base, with 11 bases sitting between them. CDR3 region: CAFREFSNQPQHF. The CDR3 DNA reads as TGTGCCTTCCGGGAATTCAGCAATCAGCCCCAGCATTTT.

The CDR3 spells CASSPRDRDTGELFF. The CDR3 DNA reads as TGTGCCAGCAGCCCCCGGGACAGGGACACCGGGGAGCTGTTTTTT. The chain couples TRBV7-6 to TRBJ2-2; TRBD1 matches 9 bases. V trimming: 5 bases; J trimming: 3 bases; junction bases outside the gene matches: 4. Germline CDR1 SGHVS, CDR2 FNYEAQ. The CDR3 consists of 15 residues. Full variable domain (remainder filled in from reference TRBV7-6 and TRBJ2-2): GAGVSQSPRYKVTKRGQDVALRCDPISGHVSLYWYRQALGQGPEFLTYFNYEAQQDKSGLPNDRFSAERPEGSISTLTIQRTEQRDSAMYRCASSPRDRDTGELFFGEGSRLTVL.

The rearrangement joins TRBV28 to TRBJ1-2, with D unresolved. Looked up from germline, CDR1 is MDHEN and CDR2 is SYDVKM. The CDR3 totals 13 residues. Between the trimmed V and J ends, which lost 4 bases and 4 bases, there was a span of 10 bases. The CDR3 DNA follows: TGTGCCAGCAGTTACTCAAGTATCTATGGCTACACCTTC. Its protein is CASSYSSIYGYTF.

The chain uses TRBV7-2 and TRBJ2-1; the D gene is possibly TRBD1 (6 bases). The V gene lost 5 bases and the J gene lost 10 bases, with 18 bases spanning the gap. This CDR3 has 14 residues. CDR1 and CDR2 from the germline V gene are SGHTA and FQGNSA. CDR3 sequence reads: CASSLDRWDGEQFF. CDR3 bases: TGTGCCAGCAGCCTAGACAGGTGGGATGGAGAGCAGTTCTTC.

The V and J genes are TRBV29-1 and TRBJ1-2, with TRBD1 matching over 7 bases. V lost 5 bases, J lost 2 bases, and 8 bases stayed unmatched. CDR1 SQVTM and CDR2 ANQGSEA come from the germline V gene. CDR3 length equals 14 residues. The CDR3 region has the DNA TGCAGCGTTCGAACAGGGGTCTTAAACTATGGCTACACCTTC. It yields the protein CSVRTGVLNYGYTF.

The chain uses TRBV7-9 and TRBJ2-7; D call uncertain. V was cut by 4 bases and J by 0 bases, with 4 bases left in between. Germline V CDR1 and CDR2: SEHNR, FQNEAQ (reference sequence). The CDR3 runs 12 residues. The DNA for the CDR3 is TGTGCCAGCAGCTCGAGCTCCTACGAGCAGTACTTC. Its protein is CASSSSSYEQYF.

The V and J genes are TRBV30 and TRBJ2-3; 15 bases fit TRBD2. Germline V gene data show CDR1 as GTSNPN and CDR2 as SVGIG (reference sequence). Trimming cost V 3 bases and J 10 bases; bases outside gene matches: 8. The CDR3 is 15 residues long. The CDR3 region has the DNA TGTGCCTGGAGGTCCGGGACTAGCGGGAGGAGCGCGCAGTATTTT. Its translation is CAWRSGTSGRSAQYF.

The V call is TRBV7-8, the J call TRBJ2-3; 9 bases are shared with TRBD2. Germline V lookup: CDR1 SGHVS, CDR2 FQNEAQ. Trimming at V came to 3 bases and at J to 4 bases, leaving 11 bases not matched to a gene. The CDR3 is 17 amino acids. In DNA form, the CDR3 reads TGTGCCAGCAGCTTTTCTTCTTCGGCTAGCGGGGCAGATACGCAGTATTTT. This gives the protein CASSFSSSASGADTQYF.

The J gene is TRBJ1-2, the V gene TRBV27; TRBD1 matches at 9 bases. Unmatched junction bases numbered 13, after V lost 5 bases and J lost 3 bases. Per germline, CDR1 MNHEY and CDR2 SMNVEV (reference sequence). CDR3 length: 17 amino acids. The CDR3 coding sequence is TGTGCCAGCAGTCTGCACCTGGACAGGGGACGGGACTATGGCTACACCTTC. It codes for CASSLHLDRGRDYGYTF.

This chain links TRBV25-1 with TRBJ2-5; possibly TRBD2 for D (6 bases). The V end was cut by 4 bases, the J end by 0 bases, with 18 bases between. Germline CDR1 and CDR2: MGHDK and SYGVNS. CDR3 length: 17 residues. CDR3 region: CASSVSHSGLYQETQYF. CDR3 bases: TGTGCCAGCAGTGTCTCCCATAGCGGTCTGTACCAAGAGACCCAGTACTTC.

The CDR3 loop is CASSSGQGRDAFF. In nucleotides, the CDR3 is TGCGCCAGCAGCTCCGGACAGGGACGGGATGCTTTCTTT. V is TRBV5-1 and J is TRBJ1-1; 8 bases match TRBD1. CDR3 length: 13 amino acids. V shed 3 bases, J shed 11 bases, and the junction held 9 bases outside the gene matches. Germline CDR1 reads SGHRS; CDR2 reads YFSETQ. The whole variable domain, remainder taken from reference TRBV5-1 and TRBJ1-1, is KAGVTQTPRYLIKTRGQQVTLSCSPISGHRSVSWYQQTPGQGLQFLFEYFSETQRNKGNFPGRFSGRQFSNSRSEMNVSTLELGDSALYLCASSSGQGRDAFFGQGTRLTVV.

V is TRBV19 and J is TRBJ1-1; D is uncertain. V shed 6 bases and J shed 0 bases, with 8 bases lying between them. Germline CDR1 is LNHDA and CDR2 is SQIVND (reference sequence). CDR3 size: 13 residues. CDR3 in amino acids: CASSWGVNTEAFF. DNA of the CDR3: TGTGCCAGTAGCTGGGGAGTGAACACTGAAGCTTTCTTT. Filled out from reference TRBV19 and TRBJ1-1, the complete variable domain reads DGGITQSPKYLFRKEGQNVTLSCEQNLNHDAMYWYRQDPGQGLRLIYYSQIVNDFQKGDIAEGYSVSREKKESFPLTVTSAQKNPTAFYLCASSWGVNTEAFFGQGTRLTVV.

The rearrangement links TRBV5-1 to TRBJ1-1, with TRBD1 identical over 7 bases. CDR3 length: 20 amino acids. Germline trimming cut 6 bases from V and 0 bases from J; bases unmatched to any gene: 23. Germline lookup yields CDR1 SGHRS and CDR2 YFSETQ. CDR3: CASKRAGGLTSLVLNTEAFF. As DNA, the CDR3 is TGCGCCAGCAAACGAGCAGGGGGTTTGACGTCGTTGGTGTTGAACACTGAAGCTTTCTTT.

The CDR3 region is CASSLGGRTDTQYF. CDR3 DNA sequence: TGTGCCAGCAGCTTAGGGGGCCGCACAGATACGCAGTATTTT. The gene calls are TRBV7-7 and TRBJ2-3; possible D gene TRBD1, 5 bases. There are 14 residues in the CDR3. Germline-derived CDR1 and CDR2 are SSHAT and FNYEAQ (reference sequence). The germline V and J ends were trimmed by 1 base and 1 base, with 6 bases remaining between them.

The V and J genes are TRBV4-1 and TRBJ2-1; 8 nucleotides align to TRBD2. This CDR3 has 17 amino acids. J lost 1 base, V lost 3 bases, and 8 bases had no gene match. The germline CDR1 and CDR2 sequences are MGHRA and YSYEKL. The CDR3 bases are TGCGCCAGCAGCCAGATTCTAGCGGGTGAATCCTACAATGAGCAGTTCTTC. Translating it yields CASSQILAGESYNEQFF.

The genes are TRBV7-9 and TRBJ2-3; D gene uncertain. Trimming cost V 1 base and J 3 bases, with 11 bases left between them. CDR1 is SEHNR and CDR2 is FQNEAQ in the germline V gene (reference sequence). The CDR3 contains 15 residues. The CDR3 is CASSLELVRTDTQYF. In DNA, the CDR3 is TGTGCCAGCAGCTTAGAGCTAGTACGGACAGATACGCAGTATTTT.

This chain uses TRBV9 with TRBJ2-7, with 7 bases identical to TRBD1. The CDR3 loop spans 14 amino acids. Germline assignment: CDR1 SGDLS and CDR2 YYNGEE. V gave up 0 bases and J gave up 4 bases; unmatched junction bases: 4. The CDR3 is CASSVDSTGYEQYF. CDR3 DNA sequence: TGTGCCAGCAGCGTAGATTCGACAGGGTACGAGCAGTACTTC.

V and J are TRBV10-3 and TRBJ1-5; unclear D gene. The V end lost 2 bases, the J end lost 0 bases, and 14 bases lay between the germline ends. The germline V gene has CDR1 ENHRY and CDR2 SYGVKD. CDR3 size: 17 residues. CDR3 residues: CAISESLLIYSNQPQHF. The DNA of the CDR3 is TGTGCCATCAGTGAGAGTTTGTTAATCTATAGCAATCAGCCCCAGCATTTT.

On this clone itself: In the same sample, other DNA sequences code for this CDR3. J is TRBJ2-1 and V is TRBV6-5; TRBD2 matches at 11 bases. This CDR3 contains 16 residues. Germline loops: CDR1 MNHEY, CDR2 SVGAGI. The junction had 8 bases not matched to a gene; V was cut back by 0 bases and J by 10 bases. The CDR3 loop is CASSYSSSGGAGEQFF. CDR3 in DNA: TGTGCCAGCAGTTACTCGAGTAGCGGGGGGGCCGGCGAGCAGTTCTTC.

This chain links TRBV4-1 with TRBJ2-3; D is ambiguous. V lost 0 bases and J 4 bases, leaving 8 bases between the germline ends. This CDR3 has 14 residues. Germline-derived CDR1 and CDR2 are MGHRA and YSYEKL. DNA of the CDR3: TGCGCCAGCAGCCAAGATCCCAGTCCAGATACGCAGTATTTT. Translated, it gives CASSQDPSPDTQYF.

V gene TRBV19 combines with J gene TRBJ1-1; the D is unclear. V shed 1 base and J shed 3 bases, with 6 bases lying between them. This CDR3 comprises 13 residues. Germline CDR1 is LNHDA and CDR2 is SQIVND (reference sequence). The chain's CDR3 is CASSIGAYTEAFF. In DNA, the CDR3 is TGTGCCAGTAGTATAGGGGCTTACACTGAAGCTTTCTTT.

This chain links TRBV4-1 with TRBJ1-6; 10 bases line up with TRBD1. The germline V gene encodes CDR1 MGHRA and CDR2 YSYEKL. This CDR3 is 17 amino acids long. After removal of 5 bases from V and 9 bases from J, the junction contained 13 bases not matched to a gene. Here the CDR3 reads CASSKGDRGRGVSPLHF. The CDR3, as DNA: TGCGCCAGCAGCAAAGGGGACAGGGGACGCGGGGTTTCACCCCTCCACTTT.

The V gene is TRBV27, the J gene TRBJ1-4; D might be TRBD1 (6 bases). The V end lost 7 bases, the J end lost 8 bases, and 17 bases lay between the germline ends. Germline loops: CDR1 MNHEY, CDR2 SMNVEV (reference sequence). The CDR3 runs to 14 residues. In DNA, the CDR3 is TGTGCCAGCAAATCCGGGACAAGGAGGGAAAAACTGTTTTTT. It yields the protein CASKSGTRREKLFF.